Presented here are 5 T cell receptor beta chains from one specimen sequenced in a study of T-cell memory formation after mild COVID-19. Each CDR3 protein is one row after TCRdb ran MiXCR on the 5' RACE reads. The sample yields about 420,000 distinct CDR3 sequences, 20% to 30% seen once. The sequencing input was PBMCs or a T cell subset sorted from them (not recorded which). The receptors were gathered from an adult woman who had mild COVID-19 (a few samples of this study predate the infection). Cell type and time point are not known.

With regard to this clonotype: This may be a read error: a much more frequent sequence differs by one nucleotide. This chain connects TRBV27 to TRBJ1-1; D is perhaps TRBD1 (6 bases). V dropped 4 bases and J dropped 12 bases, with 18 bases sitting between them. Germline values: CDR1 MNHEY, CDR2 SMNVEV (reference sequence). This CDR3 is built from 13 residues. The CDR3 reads CASSSPDRKESFF. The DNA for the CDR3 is TGTGCCAGCAGTTCCCCCGACAGGAAGGAATCTTTCTTT.

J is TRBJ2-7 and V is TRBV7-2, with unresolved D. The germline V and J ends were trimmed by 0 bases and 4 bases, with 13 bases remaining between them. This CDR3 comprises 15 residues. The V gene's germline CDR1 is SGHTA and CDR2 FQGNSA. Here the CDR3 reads CASSLAVADVYEQYF. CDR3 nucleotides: TGTGCCAGCAGCTTAGCGGTGGCAGATGTTTACGAGCAGTACTTC. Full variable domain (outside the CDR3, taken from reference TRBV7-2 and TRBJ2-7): GAGVSQSPSNKVTEKGKDVELRCDPISGHTALYWYRQSLGQGLEFLIYFQGNSAPDKSGLPSDRFSAERTGGSVSTLTIQRTQQEDSAVYLCASSLAVADVYEQYFGPGTRLTVT.

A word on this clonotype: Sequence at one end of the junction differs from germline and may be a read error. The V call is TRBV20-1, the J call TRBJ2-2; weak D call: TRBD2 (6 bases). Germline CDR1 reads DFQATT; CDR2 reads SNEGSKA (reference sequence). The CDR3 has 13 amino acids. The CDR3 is CSATGTLGGELYF. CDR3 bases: TGCAGTGCTACCGGGACTTTAGGCGGGGAGCTGTATTTT.

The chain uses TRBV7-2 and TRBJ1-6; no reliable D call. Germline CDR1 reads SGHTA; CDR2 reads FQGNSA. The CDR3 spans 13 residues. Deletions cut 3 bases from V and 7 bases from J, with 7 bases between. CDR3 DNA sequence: TGTGCCAGCAGCTTCCGGTCAAATTCACCCCTCCACTTT. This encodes CASSFRSNSPLHF. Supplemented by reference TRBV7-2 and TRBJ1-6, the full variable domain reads GAGVSQSPSNKVTEKGKDVELRCDPISGHTALYWYRQSLGQGLEFLIYFQGNSAPDKSGLPSDRFSAERTGGSVSTLTIQRTQQEDSAVYLCASSFRSNSPLHFGNGTRLTVT.

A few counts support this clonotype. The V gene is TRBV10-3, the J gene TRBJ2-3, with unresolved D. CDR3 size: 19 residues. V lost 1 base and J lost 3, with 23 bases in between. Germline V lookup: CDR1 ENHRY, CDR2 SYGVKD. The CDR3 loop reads CAISELTGPLQGLTDTQYF. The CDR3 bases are TGTGCCATCAGTGAGTTGACCGGACCCCTCCAAGGTTTGACAGATACGCAGTATTTT.